This TCR beta chain is from a study of Ad26.COV2.S vaccination and SARS-CoV-2 variants. Libraries were prepared by immunoSEQ multiplex PCR; TCRdb keeps only in-frame clonotypes and omits some of them. The sample has about 280,000 clones; around 87% are singletons. The CDR3 length is 14 residues. CDR1 is LGHDT, CDR2 YNNKEL, per germline (reference sequence). Trimming left V 3 bases short and J 6 bases short, with 12 bases between. Treatment given: around 19 received Ad26.COV2.S at low or high dose, single or two shots; about five received placebo; per-sample allocation not given. Samples came from day 63 after the first vaccine or placebo injection.

The receptor's source is a person aged 18-60 years who received the Ad26.COV2.S COVID-19 vaccine or a placebo. Here the sequenced sample was peripheral blood, taken in a trial of Ad26.COV2.S vaccine versus placebo. The chain couples TRBV3-1 (or the pseudogene TRBV3-2) to TRBJ1-3, with a weak D call TRBD1 (6 bases). In nucleotides, the CDR3 is TGTGCCAGCAGCCAGCAGGGGAGTGAAAACACCATATATTTT. Amino acids: CASSQQGSENTIYF.